The present T cell receptor beta chain was sequenced within a study of blood T cell repertoires in COVID-19. Study summary: COVID-19 samples, acute and convalescent, were from the United States, Italy and Spain. PBMCs, B-cell-depleted T cells, or T cells were the source of the cDNA or gDNA that made up the material.

J was trimmed by 4 bases and V by 4 bases; bases with no gene match: 7. CDR3 length equals 15 residues. CDR1 and CDR2 (germline): SGHKS, YYEKEE (reference sequence). This clone occurred once. Sequencing used immunoSEQ multiplex PCR; TCRdb keeps in-frame clones, though not all of them. The table shows over 110,000 clones, with 84% occurring only once. Cohort placement rested on clinical history that participants reported themselves. The receptor comes from a man aged 45-65 years in a cohort exposed to, infected with or recovered from COVID-19 (not recorded which). Material: PBMCs or T cells enriched from blood (not recorded which). The rearrangement joins TRBV5-5 to TRBJ2-7, with TRBD2 matching 11 bases. The DNA for the CDR3 is TGTGCCAGCAGCCCCCGACTAGCGGGACTATACGAGCAGTACTTC. It yields the protein CASSPRLAGLYEQYF.